This T cell receptor (beta chain) was found in a study of cytomegalovirus exposure and HLA in healthy donors. Notes on the study in general: The study labeled under 200 TCR beta chains cytomegalovirus-associated.

CDR1 and CDR2 from the germline V gene are LNHDA and SQIVND (reference sequence). Unmatched junction bases numbered 5, after V lost 3 bases and J lost 1 base. The CDR3 extends over 15 amino acids. The PCR made use of 60 Vbeta and 13 Jbeta primers. In the study's own analysis: Among the unique TCR beta chains that a later analysis counted, roughly 80 million in all, 9.5 million to 11 million were shared. The repertoire was sequenced with immunoSEQ multiplex PCR; TCRdb's copy has only in-frame clones and lacks some. The V and J calls and the clone size are those of that table, but D and trimming were determined from the DNA. The profile covers some 180,000 clones, with 75% to 85% appearing a single time and 1.5% to 2% taken by the ten largest. A note on this clone: As yet, its antigen is unknown.

Sequencing was performed on PBMCs. The chain combines TRBV19 with TRBJ2-5; 7 bases match TRBD2. The receptor comes from a man aged 18 to 29 in good health and CMV-seronegative. CDR3: CASSMGGTLQETQYF. Here the CDR3 DNA reads TGTGCCAGTAGTATGGGGGGGACCCTCCAAGAGACCCAGTACTTC.